These 29 T cell receptor beta chains originate from one sample sequenced in a study of blood T cell repertoires in COVID-19. Generated by immunoSEQ multiplex PCR, the TCRdb table keeps only in-frame clones and is missing some. The data contain 250,000 to 300,000 clones, roughly 86% of them singletons. What was sequenced was PBMCs or T cells enriched from blood (not recorded which). The receptors come from a woman aged 25 to 39 who had recovered from COVID-19.

The chain couples TRBV6-5 to TRBJ2-3; D is unresolved. This CDR3 comprises 16 residues. V lost 0 bases and J 2 bases, leaving 12 bases between the germline ends. CDR1 is MNHEY, CDR2 SVGAGI, per germline. CDR3 DNA: TGTGCCAGCAGTTACTCCTACACTACGTCCACAGATACGCAGTATTTT. It is translated as CASSYSYTTSTDTQYF.

This chain links TRBV15 with TRBJ2-3; D is possibly TRBD1 (6 bases). Between the trimmed V and J ends, which lost 0 bases and 0 bases, there was a span of 19 bases. Germline CDR1 reads LNHNV; CDR2 reads YYDKDF (reference sequence). The CDR3 length is 19 residues. The CDR3 reads CATSRDNSRDTQSTDTQYF. The CDR3 nucleotides are TGTGCCACCAGCAGAGATAATTCCCGGGACACCCAGAGCACAGATACGCAGTATTTT.

V is TRBV30 and J is TRBJ2-4; maybe TRBD1 (6 bases). The CDR3 spans 14 residues. The germline V and J ends were trimmed by 2 bases and 5 bases, with 13 bases remaining between them. Germline values: CDR1 GTSNPN, CDR2 SVGIG (reference sequence). CDR3 in DNA: TGTGCCTGGAGTCTGGGACACCTCGAAAACATTCAGTACTTC. Amino acid sequence: CAWSLGHLENIQYF.

The gene calls are TRBV3-1 (or the pseudogene TRBV3-2) and TRBJ2-7; 13 nucleotides match TRBD2. V gave up 4 bases and J gave up 2 bases; unmatched junction bases: 2. The germline V gene has CDR1 LGHDT and CDR2 YNNKEL (reference sequence). This CDR3 region has 15 residues. This CDR3 is CASSLGLAGTYEQYF. The DNA for the CDR3 is TGTGCCAGCAGCCTGGGACTAGCGGGGACCTACGAGCAGTACTTC.

Of note for this clone: A read error may produce the germline difference seen at one junction end. J is TRBJ1-2 and V is TRBV7-7, with 10 nucleotides matching TRBD1. The CDR3 totals 17 residues. Germline assignment: CDR1 SSHAT and CDR2 FNYEAQ (reference sequence). Here the CDR3 DNA reads TGTGCTAGCAGCTTAGGGACAGGGGCTACGCCTAACTATGGCTACACCTTC. Its translation is CASSLGTGATPNYGYTF.

J is TRBJ2-3 and V is TRBV18; weak D call: TRBD1 (6 bases). The CDR3 length is 14 residues. V shed 2 bases and J shed 6 bases, with 12 bases lying between them. Looked up from germline, CDR1 is KGHSH and CDR2 is LQKENI. In nucleotides, the CDR3 is TGTGCCAGCTCACCATTACAGGGCCCCGATACGCAGTATTTT. This codes for CASSPLQGPDTQYF.

The chain recombines TRBV7-9 with TRBJ2-7; a possible D gene is TRBD1 (5 bases). The V gene's germline CDR1 is SEHNR and CDR2 FQNEAQ (reference sequence). The V gene lost 5 bases and the J gene lost 5 bases, with 19 bases spanning the gap. The CDR3 covers 15 residues. The CDR3 bases are TGTGCCAGCAGCCCAGGGTTAGAGCGTGTCGACGAGCAGTACTTC. Its protein product is CASSPGLERVDEQYF.

This clone has a single count. The chain employs TRBV7-9 and TRBJ1-1; no definite D call. This CDR3 region has 14 residues. Germline assignment: CDR1 SEHNR and CDR2 FQNEAQ (reference sequence). Trimming took 1 base from V and 10 from J, leaving 16 bases between them. The CDR3 region has the DNA TGTGCCAGCAGCTTAGGAGAATACGGGGAGGGAGCTTTCTTT. Translation: CASSLGEYGEGAFF. The full variable domain, with the rest looked up from reference TRBV7-9 and TRBJ1-1, is DTGVSQNPRHKITKRGQNVTFRCDPISEHNRLYWYRQTLGQGPEFLTYFQNEAQLEKSRLLSDRFSAERPKGSFSTLEIQRTEQGDSAMYLCASSLGEYGEGAFFGQGTRLTVV.

This clone occurred once. V gene TRBV14 combines with J gene TRBJ2-7; TRBD2 agrees at 9 bases. This CDR3 region has 18 residues. V shed 4 bases and J 0 bases; nucleotides not matched to a gene: 13. Germline CDR1 is SGHDN and CDR2 is FVKESK. This CDR3 is CASSRGKGLAGRSYEQYF. CDR3 DNA sequence: TGTGCCAGCAGCCGGGGCAAAGGCCTAGCGGGGCGCTCCTACGAGCAGTACTTC.

V usage is TRBV7-2 and J usage is TRBJ2-7, with 12 nucleotides matching TRBD2. The trim removed 5 bases at V and 3 bases at J, leaving 5 bases unmatched. The CDR3 is 15 residues long. Per the germline V gene, CDR1 is SGHTA and CDR2 is FQGNSA. Here the CDR3 reads CASSQGLAGYYEQYF. The CDR3 DNA is TGTGCCAGCAGCCAAGGACTAGCGGGATACTACGAGCAGTACTTC.

The gene calls are TRBV5-4 and TRBJ2-3, with 12 bases aligning to TRBD2. Per germline, CDR1 SGHNT and CDR2 YYREEE (reference sequence). CDR3 size: 15 residues. With 4 bases clipped from V and 5 bases from J, the junction kept 5 bases outside the gene matches. Here the CDR3 DNA reads TGTGCCAGCAGCCCGACTAGCGGGAGTCAAGATACGCAGTATTTT. It encodes CASSPTSGSQDTQYF. The full variable domain, its missing parts supplied by reference TRBV5-4 and TRBJ2-3, is ETGVTQSPTHLIKTRGQQVTLRCSSQSGHNTVSWYQQALGQGPQFIFQYYREEENGRGNFPPRFSGLQFPNYSSELNVNALELDDSALYLCASSPTSGSQDTQYFGPGTRLTVL.

This chain uses TRBV7-9 with TRBJ1-6; no reliable D call. Germline V CDR1 and CDR2: SEHNR, FQNEAQ (reference sequence). This CDR3 has 15 residues. Trimming stripped 1 base from V and 8 bases from J, with 12 bases between. DNA of the CDR3: TGTGCCAGCAGCTTAGTCGCTCGAGGTTATTCACCCCTCCACTTT. This encodes CASSLVARGYSPLHF.

The V and J genes are TRBV7-8 and TRBJ2-5, with D perhaps matching TRBD2 (5 bases). Germline assignment: CDR1 SGHVS and CDR2 FQNEAQ. V gave up 4 bases and J gave up 1 base, with 10 bases separating them. This CDR3 contains 14 residues. This CDR3 reads CASSSQDSQETQYF. The CDR3 bases are TGTGCCAGCAGCTCGCAGGACTCCCAAGAGACCCAGTACTTC.

V and J are TRBV3-1 (or the pseudogene TRBV3-2) and TRBJ1-3; 7 positions agree with TRBD1. The CDR3 loop spans 17 amino acids. Germline V CDR1 and CDR2: LGHDT, YNNKEL (reference sequence). V lost 0 bases and J lost 7; bases outside the gene matches: 12. The CDR3 loop is CASSQDRQDRSPNTIYF. DNA for the CDR3: TGTGCCAGCAGCCAAGATCGACAGGACAGGAGTCCGAACACCATATATTTT.

The chain recombines TRBV7-9 with TRBJ2-5, with 7 positions matching TRBD1. The V segment lost 5 bases and the J segment 2 bases; nucleotides outside the gene matches: 5. CDR3 length equals 14 residues. Germline V gene data show CDR1 as SEHNR and CDR2 as FQNEAQ (reference sequence). CDR3 in DNA: TGTGCCAGCAGCGGACGACAGGGACAAGAGACCCAGTACTTC. This encodes CASSGRQGQETQYF.

This chain connects TRBV28 to TRBJ2-7; maybe TRBD2 (6 bases). V lost 2 bases and J lost 3, with 14 bases in between. This CDR3 has 15 amino acids. The germline gives CDR1 MDHEN, CDR2 SYDVKM. The CDR3 DNA is TGTGCCAGCAGTTTACCCGGGGCGCGGGGCTACGAGCAGTACTTC. This translates into CASSLPGARGYEQYF. Full variable domain (missing parts from reference TRBV28 and TRBJ2-7): DVKVTQSSRYLVKRTGEKVFLECVQDMDHENMFWYRQDPGLGLRLIYFSYDVKMKEKGDIPEGYSVSREKKERFSLILESASTNQTSMYLCASSLPGARGYEQYFGPGTRLTVT.

The chain carries TRBV19 and TRBJ2-5, with D possibly matching TRBD2 (5 bases). Trimming left V 5 bases short and J 1 base short, with 14 bases between. This CDR3 has 15 residues. Germline values: CDR1 LNHDA, CDR2 SQIVND (reference sequence). CDR3 nucleotide sequence: TGTGCCAGTAGTCCCTCAGGACTGGTCCAAGAGACCCAGTACTTC. Protein: CASSPSGLVQETQYF.

This sequence joins TRBV9 and TRBJ1-1; TRBD1 matches at 7 bases. Germline V gives CDR1 SGDLS, CDR2 YYNGEE. J lost 3 bases, V lost 2 bases, and 13 bases had no gene match. The CDR3 sequence is 17 residues long. The CDR3 DNA reads TGTGCCAGCAGCGTGGGGACAGCGCACGTGGTTGACACTGAAGCTTTCTTT. It translates to CASSVGTAHVVDTEAFF.

The chain employs TRBV28 and TRBJ2-3; 8 bases agree with TRBD2. Per germline, CDR1 MDHEN and CDR2 SYDVKM. Trimming took 4 bases from V and 2 from J; bases not matched to a gene: 5. This CDR3 region has 15 residues. CDR3 region: CASSSPGLATDTQYF. The CDR3 DNA reads as TGTGCCAGCAGTTCCCCCGGACTAGCCACAGATACGCAGTATTTT. The complete variable domain, with remaining parts taken from reference TRBV28 and TRBJ2-3, reads DVKVTQSSRYLVKRTGEKVFLECVQDMDHENMFWYRQDPGLGLRLIYFSYDVKMKEKGDIPEGYSVSREKKERFSLILESASTNQTSMYLCASSSPGLATDTQYFGPGTRLTVL.

This rearrangement joins TRBV19 to TRBJ1-5; D might be TRBD1 (5 bases). From germline, CDR1 is LNHDA and CDR2 SQIVND (reference sequence). Trimming pared 3 bases from V and 9 bases from J, leaving 15 bases between. The CDR3 has 14 amino acids. The CDR3 region is CASSIITDMGPQHF. The DNA for the CDR3 is TGTGCCAGTAGTATCATAACGGACATGGGGCCCCAGCATTTT.

This chain links TRBV3-1 (or the pseudogene TRBV3-2) with TRBJ2-1; the match to TRBD2 covers 10 bases. The CDR3 loop spans 15 amino acids. Germline CDR1 reads LGHDT; CDR2 reads YNNKEL (reference sequence). The V segment lost 7 bases and the J segment 5 bases; nucleotides outside the gene matches: 8. The CDR3 DNA reads as TGTGCCAGCAAAGTAGGACTAGCGGTAAACAATGAGCAGTTCTTC. Translation gives CASKVGLAVNNEQFF.

The chain joins TRBV11-3 to TRBJ1-1; weak D call: TRBD1 (5 bases). The germline V and J ends were trimmed by 3 bases and 4 bases, with 15 bases remaining between them. The germline V gene has CDR1 SGHNT and CDR2 YENEEA. This CDR3 has 15 amino acids. This CDR3 is CASSLGGGIGTEAFF. The DNA for the CDR3 is TGTGCCAGCAGCTTGGGGGGTGGGATCGGCACTGAAGCTTTCTTT.

The chain employs TRBV7-9 and TRBJ1-1; 8 bases agree with TRBD1. This CDR3 has 15 residues. The V and J ends lost 3 bases and 1 base, in that order; junction bases with no gene match: 4. CDR1 is SEHNR and CDR2 is FQNEAQ in the germline V gene (reference sequence). CDR3 residues: CASSLVQGENTEAFF. The DNA of the CDR3 is TGTGCCAGCAGCTTGGTACAGGGGGAGAACACTGAAGCTTTCTTT.

There are a few counts of this clone. This chain links TRBV4-3 with TRBJ1-2, with D uncertain. The ends were cut back, 0 bases at V and 8 bases at J, with 13 bases in the middle. Germline V CDR1 and CDR2: LGHNA, YSLEER. CDR3 size: 14 residues. The CDR3, as DNA: TGCGCCAGCAGCCAAGATCCAGCAGACATGGGCTACACCTTC. This translates into CASSQDPADMGYTF.

The chain has TRBV10-3 and TRBJ2-3, with 9 bases identical to TRBD2. The CDR3 runs to 14 residues. V gave up 6 bases and J gave up 3 bases; unmatched junction bases: 4. CDR1 is ENHRY and CDR2 is SYGVKD in the germline V gene. This CDR3 is CAIRAGGITDTQYF. CDR3 bases: TGTGCCATCAGAGCGGGGGGAATTACAGATACGCAGTATTTT.

The V gene is TRBV10-1, the J gene TRBJ1-3; D is uncertain. Deletions cut 6 bases from V and 5 bases from J, with 8 bases between. The CDR3 runs to 12 residues. In germline, CDR1 is WNHNN, CDR2 SYGVQD (reference sequence). The chain's CDR3 is CASRYTRNTIYF. CDR3 bases: TGCGCCAGCAGATACACAAGAAACACCATATATTTT.

V usage is TRBV6-4 and J usage is TRBJ1-4; D remains unclear. The V and J ends lost 8 bases and 1 base respectively, with 20 bases between them. The germline CDR1 and CDR2 sequences are MRHNA and SNTAGT. The CDR3 is made up of 17 amino acids. The chain's CDR3 is CASRPPRRAGTNEKLFF. CDR3 bases: TGTGCCAGCCGACCTCCACGGCGGGCGGGAACTAATGAAAAACTGTTTTTT.

This chain joins TRBV19 and TRBJ1-4; weak D call: TRBD1 (6 bases). V was pared by 7 bases and J by 5 bases, with 14 bases between. The CDR3 runs to 14 residues. Germline V gives CDR1 LNHDA, CDR2 SQIVND (reference sequence). CDR3 nucleotide sequence: TGTGCCAGTACTAAGACAGGCCTAAATGAAAAACTGTTTTTT. Its translation: CASTKTGLNEKLFF.

The chain is built from TRBV29-1 and TRBJ2-7, with 8 bases aligning to TRBD1. J gave up 1 base and V 7 bases, and 3 bases lay outside the gene matches. From germline, CDR1 is SQVTM and CDR2 ANQGSEA. CDR3 length: 12 amino acids. CDR3 in DNA: TGCAGCGCCTGGGACAGGTCCTACGAGCAGTACTTC. Protein product: CSAWDRSYEQYF.